The following is a T cell receptor beta chain sequence with its context. The antigen is unknown. The CDR3 runs 13 residues. CDR1 is LNHNV, CDR2 YYDKDF, per germline (reference sequence). V lost 4 bases and J lost 2, with 8 bases in between. TCRdb's copy holds only in-frame clones and misses some; the assay was immunoSEQ multiplex PCR. Of 2 million to 2.5 million clones in the sample, about 95% are singletons; the top ten hold more than 0.95%. The data were obtained in a study of shared clonotypes between healthy human individuals. Study findings and constraints: Larger estimated richness was generally recorded for naive subsets relative to memory subsets. It was the non-shared clonotypes that had lower generation probabilities than clonotypes shared by all four donors. Some naive CD4 clonotypes, around 5%, turned up in common across a few donors.

Selected positively for CCR7 and CD45RO-negative, naive CD8 cells excluded terminally differentiated effector memory CD45RA+ cells. Recent vaccinations or acute infections were absent in the healthy HIV-negative adult donors. The receptor was isolated from a man younger than 30 in good health. The chain employs TRBV15 and TRBJ1-1, with no clear D. Sample: naive CD8+ T cells sorted from blood. CDR3 sequence: CATSTRPNTEAFF. Here the CDR3 DNA reads TGTGCCACCAGCACCCGACCCAACACTGAAGCTTTCTTT.